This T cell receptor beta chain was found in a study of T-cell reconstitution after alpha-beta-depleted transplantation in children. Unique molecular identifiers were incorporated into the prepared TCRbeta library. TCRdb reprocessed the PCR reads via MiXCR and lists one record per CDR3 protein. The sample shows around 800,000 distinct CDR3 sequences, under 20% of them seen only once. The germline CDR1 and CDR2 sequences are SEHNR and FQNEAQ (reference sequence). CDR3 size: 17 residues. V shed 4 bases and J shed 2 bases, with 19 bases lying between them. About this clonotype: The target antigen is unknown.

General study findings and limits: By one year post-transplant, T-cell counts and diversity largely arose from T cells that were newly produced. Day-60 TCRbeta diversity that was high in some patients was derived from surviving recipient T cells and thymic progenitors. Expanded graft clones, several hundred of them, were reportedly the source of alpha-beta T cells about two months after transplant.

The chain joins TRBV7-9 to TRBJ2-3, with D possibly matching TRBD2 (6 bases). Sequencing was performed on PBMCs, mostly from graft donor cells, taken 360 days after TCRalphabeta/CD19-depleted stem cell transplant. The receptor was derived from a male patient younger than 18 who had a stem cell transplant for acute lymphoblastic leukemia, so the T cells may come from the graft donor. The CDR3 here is CASSSHRASAYTDTQYF. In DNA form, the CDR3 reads TGTGCCAGCAGCTCCCACCGGGCTAGCGCGTACACAGATACGCAGTATTTT.